This T cell receptor (beta chain) appears in the sequencing data of a study of T cell repertoires in cytomegalovirus infection. Study overall: Matching HLA type and CMV infection were both indicated by public TCR beta signatures.

A single record per CDR3 protein comes from TCRdb applying MiXCR to the reads. The sample records roughly 920,000 distinct CDR3 sequences, roughly 30% being singletons. As regards this clonotype: Antigen unknown.

Study findings and constraints: CMV carriers with the relevant HLA were identified by cumulative public TCR beta family frequency. CMV-specific TCR beta clonotypes restricted by HLA-C were the ones dominating the ex vivo response.

Source: cultured CD8+ T cells from PBMCs, taken from culture after CMV antigen stimulation. The receptor was derived from a human donor in good health (CMV status not recorded). Some clones in this sample may be carry-over from other donors' samples.

In DNA form, the CDR3 reads TGTGCCAGCAGCCCCTCCGACAGGGCTTATGATGAAAAACTGTTTTTT. Translated, it gives CASSPSDRAYDEKLFF. This sequence joins TRBV14 and TRBJ1-4; 7 bases map to TRBD1. The CDR3 is 16 amino acids. V lost 4 bases and J lost 6; bases outside the gene matches: 11. From germline, CDR1 is SGHDN and CDR2 FVKESK.